In its sample, the clone carrying this T cell receptor (beta chain) was seen a few times. This sample was included in a study of identical twins. TCRdb re-derived calls from the 5' RACE reads in MiXCR, one entry per CDR3 protein. The data hold about 700,000 distinct CDR3 sequences, with over 5% observed a single time. J lost 3 bases, V lost 6 bases, and 9 bases had no gene match. This CDR3 is 14 amino acids long. Germline V CDR1 and CDR2: DFQATT, SNEGSKA (reference sequence). The chain has TRBV20-1 and TRBJ2-5; TRBD1 matches at 8 bases. The receptor was derived from a man in his late teens or twenties in good health. The specimen sequenced was naive T cells sorted from blood. The CDR3 here is CSAHGQGAKETQYF. CDR3 coding DNA: TGCAGTGCCCATGGGCAGGGGGCTAAAGAGACCCAGTACTTC.